Listed below are T cell receptor beta chains from one sample, sequenced in a study of glioma-infiltrating T cells after dendritic cell vaccination. Sequencing was performed with immunoSEQ multiplex PCR; in TCRdb, only in-frame clones are kept and a portion is missing. In the table there are about 92,000 clones, 85% to 90% of which are singletons. Here the sequenced sample was blood, taken before dendritic cell vaccination. The receptor set was obtained from a human donor with glioblastoma. The CDR3 runs from the conserved cysteine through the conserved F or W. A D gene is named only where the DNA matches it firmly. Rows give clone size only sometimes, using once, few, many, or a class for an expanded clone.

CASSDRREYQPQHF TGTGCCAGCAGTGACCGGAGGGAGTATCAGCCCCAGCATTTT TRBJ1-5 - - TRBV6-5
CAWSVETGQPQHF TGTGCCTGGAGTGTGGAGACAGGACAGCCCCAGCATTTT TRBJ1-5 - - TRBV30
CASTQGGPQHF TGTGCCAGCACCCAAGGGGGACCCCAGCATTTT TRBJ1-5 - - TRBV28
CASTNTDTQYF TGTGCCAGCACCAACACAGATACGCAGTATTTT TRBJ2-3 - once TRBV7-9
CASSFATGGYEQYF TGTGCCAGCAGCTTTGCGACAGGGGGCTACGAGCAGTACTTC TRBJ2-7 TRBD1 - TRBV7-2
CASSQVTGTSLTDTQYF TGCGCCAGCAGCCAAGTTACCGGGACTAGCTTAACAGATACGCAGTATTTT TRBJ2-3 TRBD2 - TRBV4-1
CASTKGDSPGYTF TGTGCCAGTACCAAGGGGGACAGTCCTGGCTACACCTTC TRBJ1-2 TRBD1 - TRBV19
CASSELGRGYEQYF TGTGCCAGCAGTGAATTGGGCAGGGGATACGAGCAGTACTTC TRBJ2-7 - - TRBV6-1
CASSGGTGDLYEQYF TGTGCCAGCAGTGGCGGGACCGGGGATCTCTACGAGCAGTACTTC TRBJ2-7 - - TRBV27
CAWSVTGGYTF TGTGCCTGGAGTGTCACGGGAGGCTACACCTTC TRBJ1-2 - few TRBV30
CASSYQTGNQPQHF TGTGCCAGCAGTTACCAAACAGGGAATCAGCCCCAGCATTTT TRBJ1-5 - - TRBV6-5
CASSGQGRRYGYTF TGTGCCAGTAGTGGACAGGGCCGGAGGTATGGCTACACCTTC TRBJ1-2 TRBD1 - TRBV19
CASRAKTGEGNQPQHF TGTGCCAGTAGAGCTAAGACAGGGGAAGGCAATCAGCCCCAGCATTTT TRBJ1-5 TRBD1 - TRBV19
CASSLSAEGAPNYGYTF TGTGCCAGCAGTTTATCTGCCGAGGGGGCCCCTAACTATGGCTACACCTTC TRBJ1-2 TRBD1 - TRBV27
CASGDSYSNQPQHF TGTGCCAGCGGGGACAGTTATAGCAATCAGCCCCAGCATTTT TRBJ1-5 TRBD1 - TRBV9
CASSLGQGGEQYF TGTGCCAGCAGTTTAGGGCAGGGGGGCGAGCAGTACTTC TRBJ2-7 - - TRBV27
CASRGDSGTEAFF TGTGCCAGCAGAGGGGACAGCGGCACTGAAGCTTTCTTT TRBJ1-1 TRBD1 - TRBV9
CASSLRGAPEAFF TGTGCCAGCAGTTTACGCGGGGCGCCAGAAGCTTTCTTT TRBJ1-1 - - TRBV28
CASRRDGSSTDTQYF TGTGCCAGCAGGCGGGACGGATCATCCACAGATACGCAGTATTTT TRBJ2-3 - - TRBV7-2
CASSLLAGGSNTQYF TGCGCCAGCAGCTTGCTAGCGGGGGGATCAAATACGCAGTATTTT TRBJ2-3 TRBD2 - TRBV5-1
CASRAQGETQYF TGTGCCAGCAGGGCACAGGGGGAGACCCAGTACTTC TRBJ2-5 TRBD1 - TRBV6-5
CASSEGASGRDEQFF TGTGCCAGCAGTGAAGGAGCTAGCGGGAGGGATGAGCAGTTCTTC TRBJ2-1 TRBD2 - TRBV6-1
CASSQKGQGSYEQYF TGTGCCAGCTCACAGAAGGGACAGGGTTCCTACGAGCAGTACTTC TRBJ2-7 TRBD1 - TRBV18
CASSQAPSGVSYNEQFF TGCGCCAGCAGCCAGGCGCCTAGCGGGGTATCCTACAATGAGCAGTTCTTC TRBJ2-1 TRBD2 - TRBV4-3
CASSHGTDFNYGYTF TGTGCCAGCAGCCACGGGACAGATTTTAACTATGGCTACACCTTC TRBJ1-2 TRBD1 - TRBV7-9
CASSDLNGSPPYEQYF TGCGCCAGCAGCGATCTCAACGGGAGCCCTCCCTACGAGCAGTACTTC TRBJ2-7 - once TRBV5-1
CASSPNRQETQYF TGTGCCAGCAGCCCAAACAGACAAGAGACCCAGTACTTC TRBJ2-5 - - TRBV16
CASSPTGLSNYGYTF TGCGCCAGCAGCCCAACGGGACTTTCTAACTATGGCTACACCTTC TRBJ1-2 - - TRBV4-1